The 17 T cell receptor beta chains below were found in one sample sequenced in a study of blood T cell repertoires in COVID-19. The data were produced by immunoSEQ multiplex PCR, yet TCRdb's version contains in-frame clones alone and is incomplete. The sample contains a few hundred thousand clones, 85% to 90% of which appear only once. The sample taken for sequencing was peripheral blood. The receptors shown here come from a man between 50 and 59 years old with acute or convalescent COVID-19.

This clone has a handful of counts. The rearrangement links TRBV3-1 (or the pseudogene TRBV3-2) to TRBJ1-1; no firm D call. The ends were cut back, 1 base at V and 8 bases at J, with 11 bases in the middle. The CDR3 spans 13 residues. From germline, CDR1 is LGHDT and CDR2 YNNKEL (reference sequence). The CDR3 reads CASSQAPTGEAFF. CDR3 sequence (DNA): TGTGCCAGCAGCCAAGCCCCTACGGGGGAAGCTTTCTTT.

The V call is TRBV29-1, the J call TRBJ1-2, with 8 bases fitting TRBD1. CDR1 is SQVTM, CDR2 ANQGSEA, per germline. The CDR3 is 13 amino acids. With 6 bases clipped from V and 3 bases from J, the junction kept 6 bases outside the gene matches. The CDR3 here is CSVIGTGDYGYTF. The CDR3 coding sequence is TGCAGCGTCATCGGGACAGGTGACTATGGCTACACCTTC.

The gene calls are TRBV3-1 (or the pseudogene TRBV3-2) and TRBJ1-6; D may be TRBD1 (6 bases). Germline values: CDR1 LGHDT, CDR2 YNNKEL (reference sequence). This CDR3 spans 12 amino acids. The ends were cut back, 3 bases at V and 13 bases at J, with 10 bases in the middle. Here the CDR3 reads CASSQTGTPLHF. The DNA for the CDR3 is TGTGCCAGCAGCCAGACAGGCACCCCCCTCCACTTT.

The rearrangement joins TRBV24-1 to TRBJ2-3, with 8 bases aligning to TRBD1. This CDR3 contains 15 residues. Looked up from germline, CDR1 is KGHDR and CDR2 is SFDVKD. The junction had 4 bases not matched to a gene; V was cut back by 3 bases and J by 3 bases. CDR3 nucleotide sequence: TGTGCCACCAGTGATCGAGGACAGGGAACAGATACGCAGTATTTT. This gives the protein CATSDRGQGTDTQYF.

The CDR3 region is CASSLLLAATDTQYF. The CDR3 bases are TGTGCCAGCAGCTTGCTCCTAGCGGCCACAGATACGCAGTATTTT. The chain employs TRBV5-8 and TRBJ2-3; 7 bases align to TRBD2. This CDR3 comprises 15 residues. Trimming took 1 base from V and 2 from J; bases not matched to a gene: 4. Per germline, CDR1 SGHTS and CDR2 YDEGEE.

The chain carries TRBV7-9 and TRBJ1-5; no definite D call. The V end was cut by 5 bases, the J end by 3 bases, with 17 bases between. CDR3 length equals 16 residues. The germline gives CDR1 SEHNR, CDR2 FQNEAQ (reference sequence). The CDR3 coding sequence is TGTGCCAGCAGCCCCCGAGGTACTGGCCCCAATCAGCCCCAGCATTTT. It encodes CASSPRGTGPNQPQHF.

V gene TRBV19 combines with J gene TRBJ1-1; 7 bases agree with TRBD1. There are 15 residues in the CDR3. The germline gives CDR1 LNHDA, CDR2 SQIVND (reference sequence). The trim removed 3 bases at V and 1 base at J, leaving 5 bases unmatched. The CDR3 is CASSIGGQRNTEAFF. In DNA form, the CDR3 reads TGTGCCAGTAGTATCGGGGGACAGCGGAACACTGAAGCTTTCTTT.

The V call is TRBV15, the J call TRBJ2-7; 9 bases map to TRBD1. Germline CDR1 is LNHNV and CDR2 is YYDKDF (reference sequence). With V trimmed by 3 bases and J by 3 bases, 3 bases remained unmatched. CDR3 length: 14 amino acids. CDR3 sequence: CATSRGTGFYEQYF. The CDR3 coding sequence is TGTGCCACCAGCAGGGGGACAGGGTTCTACGAGCAGTACTTC.

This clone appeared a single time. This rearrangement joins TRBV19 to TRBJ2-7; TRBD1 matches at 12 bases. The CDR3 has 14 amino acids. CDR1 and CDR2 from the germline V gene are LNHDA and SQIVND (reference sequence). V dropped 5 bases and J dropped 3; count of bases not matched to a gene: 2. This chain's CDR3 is CASSGDRGLYEQYF. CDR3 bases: TGTGCCAGTAGTGGGGACAGGGGGCTCTACGAGCAGTACTTC.

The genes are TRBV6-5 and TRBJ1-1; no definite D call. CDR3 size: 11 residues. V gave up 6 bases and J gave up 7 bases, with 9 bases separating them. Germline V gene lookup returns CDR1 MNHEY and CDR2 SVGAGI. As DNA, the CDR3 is TGTGCCAGCAGCCTGAGGGATGAAGCTTTCTTT. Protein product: CASSLRDEAFF.

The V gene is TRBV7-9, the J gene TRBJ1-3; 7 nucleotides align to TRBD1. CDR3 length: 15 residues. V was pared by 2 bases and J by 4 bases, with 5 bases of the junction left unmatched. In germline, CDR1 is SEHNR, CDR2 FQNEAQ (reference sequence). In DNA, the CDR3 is TGTGCCAGCAGCTTAAGACAGGGTGGAGGAAACACCATATATTTT. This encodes CASSLRQGGGNTIYF. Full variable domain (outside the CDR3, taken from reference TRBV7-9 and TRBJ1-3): DTGVSQNPRHKITKRGQNVTFRCDPISEHNRLYWYRQTLGQGPEFLTYFQNEAQLEKSRLLSDRFSAERPKGSFSTLEIQRTEQGDSAMYLCASSLRQGGGNTIYFGEGSWLTVV.

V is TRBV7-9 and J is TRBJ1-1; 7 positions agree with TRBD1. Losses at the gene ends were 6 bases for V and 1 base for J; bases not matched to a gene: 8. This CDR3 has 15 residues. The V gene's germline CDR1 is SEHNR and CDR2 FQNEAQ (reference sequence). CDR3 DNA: TGTGCCAGCAGGACGACCGGGACAGCGAACACTGAAGCTTTCTTT. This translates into CASRTTGTANTEAFF.

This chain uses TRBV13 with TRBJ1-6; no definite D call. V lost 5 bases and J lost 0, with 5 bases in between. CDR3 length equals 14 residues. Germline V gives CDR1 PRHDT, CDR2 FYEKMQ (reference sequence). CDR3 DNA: TGTGCCAGCAGCGATAGCTCCTATAATTCACCCCTCCACTTT. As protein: CASSDSSYNSPLHF.

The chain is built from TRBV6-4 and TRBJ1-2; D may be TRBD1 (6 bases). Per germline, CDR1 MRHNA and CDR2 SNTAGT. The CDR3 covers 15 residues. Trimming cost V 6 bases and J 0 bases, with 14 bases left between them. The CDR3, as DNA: TGTGCCAGCAGACCAACAGGGCACTCTAACTATGGCTACACCTTC. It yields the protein CASRPTGHSNYGYTF.

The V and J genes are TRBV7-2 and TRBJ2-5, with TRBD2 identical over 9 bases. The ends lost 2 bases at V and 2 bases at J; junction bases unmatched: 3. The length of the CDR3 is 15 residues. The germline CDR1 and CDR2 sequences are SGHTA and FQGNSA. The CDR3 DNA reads TGTGCCAGCAGCTTATCTAGCGGGGTACAAGAGACCCAGTACTTC. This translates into CASSLSSGVQETQYF.

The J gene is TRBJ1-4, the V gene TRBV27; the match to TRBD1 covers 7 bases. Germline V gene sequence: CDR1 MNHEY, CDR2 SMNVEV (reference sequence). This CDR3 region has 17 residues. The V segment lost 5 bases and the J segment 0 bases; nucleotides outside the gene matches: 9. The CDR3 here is CASSPQGTYATNEKLFF. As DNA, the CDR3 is TGTGCCAGCAGTCCACAGGGGACTTATGCAACTAATGAAAAACTGTTTTTT.

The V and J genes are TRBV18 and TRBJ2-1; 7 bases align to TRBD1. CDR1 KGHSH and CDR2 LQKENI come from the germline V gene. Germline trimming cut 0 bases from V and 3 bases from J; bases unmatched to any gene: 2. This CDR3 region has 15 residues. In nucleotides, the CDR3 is TGTGCCAGCTCACCACCGGGGGACAGCTACAATGAGCAGTTCTTC. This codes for CASSPPGDSYNEQFF.